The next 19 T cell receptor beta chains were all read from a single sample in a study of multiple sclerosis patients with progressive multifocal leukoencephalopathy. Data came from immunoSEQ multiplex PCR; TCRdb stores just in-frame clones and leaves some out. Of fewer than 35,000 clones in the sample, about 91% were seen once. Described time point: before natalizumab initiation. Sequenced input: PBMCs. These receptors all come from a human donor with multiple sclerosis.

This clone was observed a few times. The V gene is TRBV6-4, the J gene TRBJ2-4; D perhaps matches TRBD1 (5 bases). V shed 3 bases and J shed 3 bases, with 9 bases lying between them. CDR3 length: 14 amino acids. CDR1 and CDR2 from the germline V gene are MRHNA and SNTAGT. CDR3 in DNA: TGTGCCAGCAGTGATCAAGGGGTCAAAAACATTCAGTACTTC. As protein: CASSDQGVKNIQYF.

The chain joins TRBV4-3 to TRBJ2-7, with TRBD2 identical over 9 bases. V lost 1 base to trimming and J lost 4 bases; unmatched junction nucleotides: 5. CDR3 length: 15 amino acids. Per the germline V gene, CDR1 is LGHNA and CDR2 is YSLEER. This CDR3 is CASSQGSSGTYEQYF. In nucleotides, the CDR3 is TGCGCCAGCAGCCAAGGATCTAGCGGGACGTACGAGCAGTACTTC.

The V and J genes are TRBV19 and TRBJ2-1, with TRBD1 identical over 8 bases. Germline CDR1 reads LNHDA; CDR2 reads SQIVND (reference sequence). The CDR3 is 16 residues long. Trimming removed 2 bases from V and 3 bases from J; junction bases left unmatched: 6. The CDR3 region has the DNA TGTGCCAGTAGTATATCTTTACAGGGGGGCTACAATGAGCAGTTCTTC. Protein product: CASSISLQGGYNEQFF.

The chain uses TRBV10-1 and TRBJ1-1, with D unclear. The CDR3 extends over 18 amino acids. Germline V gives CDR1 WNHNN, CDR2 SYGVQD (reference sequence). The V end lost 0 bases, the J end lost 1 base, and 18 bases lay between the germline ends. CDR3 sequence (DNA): TGCGCCAGCAGTGAGTCCGGTCGGTGGCGGCCAAAGAACACTGAAGCTTTCTTT. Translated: CASSESGRWRPKNTEAFF.

The CDR3 coding sequence is TGTGCCAGCAGCGCCGGTGGGGAGTGGGATGAGCAGTTCTTC. This encodes CASSAGGEWDEQFF. V usage is TRBV9 and J usage is TRBJ2-1, with a tentative D call TRBD2 (5 bases). The V and J ends lost 3 bases and 8 bases respectively, with 15 bases between them. Germline assignment: CDR1 SGDLS and CDR2 YYNGEE. The CDR3 extends over 14 amino acids.

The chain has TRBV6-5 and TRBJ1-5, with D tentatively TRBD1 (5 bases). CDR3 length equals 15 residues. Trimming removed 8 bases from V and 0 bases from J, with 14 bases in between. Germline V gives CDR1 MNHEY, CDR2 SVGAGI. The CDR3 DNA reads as TGTGCCAGCCAAGTAAAGAGGGGTAGCAATCAGCCCCAGCATTTT. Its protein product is CASQVKRGSNQPQHF.

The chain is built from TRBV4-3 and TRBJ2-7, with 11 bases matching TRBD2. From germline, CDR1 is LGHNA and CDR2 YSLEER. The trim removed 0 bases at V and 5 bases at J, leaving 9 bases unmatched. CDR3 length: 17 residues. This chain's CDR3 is CASSQDSIAGGPHEQYF. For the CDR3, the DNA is TGCGCCAGCAGCCAAGATTCGATAGCGGGAGGGCCCCACGAGCAGTACTTC.

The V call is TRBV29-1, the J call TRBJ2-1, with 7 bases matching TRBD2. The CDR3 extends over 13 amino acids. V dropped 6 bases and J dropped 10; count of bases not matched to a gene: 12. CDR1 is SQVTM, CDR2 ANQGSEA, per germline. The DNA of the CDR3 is TGCAGCGTCACGGTGGGAGGGAGAGGAGAGCAGTTCTTC. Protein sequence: CSVTVGGRGEQFF.

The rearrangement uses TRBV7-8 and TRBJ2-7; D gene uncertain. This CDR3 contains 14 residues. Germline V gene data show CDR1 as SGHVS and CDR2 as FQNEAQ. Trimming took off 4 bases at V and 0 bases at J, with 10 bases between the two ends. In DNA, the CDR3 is TGTGCCAGCAGCTCTACGCCGGGCTCCTACGAGCAGTACTTC. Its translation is CASSSTPGSYEQYF.

This CDR3 is CAWNSGSSYEQYF. The CDR3 bases are TGTGCCTGGAACAGCGGGAGCTCCTACGAGCAGTACTTC. The V gene is TRBV30, the J gene TRBJ2-7, with 8 bases identical to TRBD2. The trim removed 4 bases at V and 0 bases at J, leaving 2 bases unmatched. CDR3 length equals 13 residues. Germline V gene lookup returns CDR1 GTSNPN and CDR2 SVGIG (reference sequence).

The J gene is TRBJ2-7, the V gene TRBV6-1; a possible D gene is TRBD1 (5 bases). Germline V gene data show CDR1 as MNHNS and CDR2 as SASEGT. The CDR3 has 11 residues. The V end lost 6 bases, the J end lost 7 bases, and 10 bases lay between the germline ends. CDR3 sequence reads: CASSPGAEQYF. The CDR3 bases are TGTGCCAGCAGCCCTGGGGCAGAGCAGTACTTC.

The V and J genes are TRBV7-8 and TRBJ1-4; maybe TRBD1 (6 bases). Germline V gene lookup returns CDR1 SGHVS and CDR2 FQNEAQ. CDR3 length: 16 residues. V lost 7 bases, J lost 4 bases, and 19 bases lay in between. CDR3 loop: CASKPSRGAGNEKLFF. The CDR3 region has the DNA TGTGCCAGCAAGCCCTCGCGGGGGGCCGGTAATGAAAAACTGTTTTTT.

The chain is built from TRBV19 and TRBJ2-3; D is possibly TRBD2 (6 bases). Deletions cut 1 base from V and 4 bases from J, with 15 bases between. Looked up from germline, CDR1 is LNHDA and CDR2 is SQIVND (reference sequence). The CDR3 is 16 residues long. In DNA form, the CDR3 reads TGTGCCAGTAGTATAGTCGGGGCGGGACGGGCAGATACGCAGTATTTT. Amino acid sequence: CASSIVGAGRADTQYF.

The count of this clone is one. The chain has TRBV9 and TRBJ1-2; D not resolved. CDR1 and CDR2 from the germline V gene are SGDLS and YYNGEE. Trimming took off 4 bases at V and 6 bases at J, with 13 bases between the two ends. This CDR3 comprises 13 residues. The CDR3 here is CASSPRASDGYTF. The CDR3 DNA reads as TGTGCCAGCAGCCCCCGGGCCAGCGATGGCTACACCTTC.

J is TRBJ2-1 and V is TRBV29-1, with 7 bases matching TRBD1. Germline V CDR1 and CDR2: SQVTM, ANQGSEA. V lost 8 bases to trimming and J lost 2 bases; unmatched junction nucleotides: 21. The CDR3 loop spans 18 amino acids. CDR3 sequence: CSLARDSAPKRPYNEQFF. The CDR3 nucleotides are TGCAGCCTGGCCCGGGACAGTGCTCCAAAAAGGCCCTACAATGAGCAGTTCTTC.

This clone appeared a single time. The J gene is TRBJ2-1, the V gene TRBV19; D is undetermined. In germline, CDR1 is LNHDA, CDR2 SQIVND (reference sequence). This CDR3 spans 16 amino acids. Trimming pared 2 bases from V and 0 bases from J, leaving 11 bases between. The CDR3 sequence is CASSISFASSYNEQFF. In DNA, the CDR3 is TGTGCCAGTAGTATATCTTTCGCTAGCTCCTACAATGAGCAGTTCTTC.

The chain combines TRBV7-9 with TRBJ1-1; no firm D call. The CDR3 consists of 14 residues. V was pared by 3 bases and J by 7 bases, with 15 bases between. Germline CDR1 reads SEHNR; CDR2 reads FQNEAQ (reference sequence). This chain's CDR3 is CASSFYTGVGEAFF. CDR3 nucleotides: TGTGCCAGCAGCTTCTATACTGGGGTGGGTGAAGCTTTCTTT.

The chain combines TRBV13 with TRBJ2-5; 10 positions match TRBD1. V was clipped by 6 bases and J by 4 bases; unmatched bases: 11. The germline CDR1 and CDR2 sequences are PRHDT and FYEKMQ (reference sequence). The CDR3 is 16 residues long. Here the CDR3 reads CASRGTGQGLGETQYF. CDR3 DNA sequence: TGTGCCAGCAGGGGAACGGGACAGGGGCTTGGAGAGACCCAGTACTTC.

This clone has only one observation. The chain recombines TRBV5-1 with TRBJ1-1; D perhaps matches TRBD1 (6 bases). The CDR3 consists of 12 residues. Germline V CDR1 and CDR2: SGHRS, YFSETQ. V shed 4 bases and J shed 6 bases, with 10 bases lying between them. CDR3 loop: CASSPQGPEAFF. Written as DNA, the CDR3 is TGCGCCAGCAGCCCACAGGGTCCTGAAGCTTTCTTT.